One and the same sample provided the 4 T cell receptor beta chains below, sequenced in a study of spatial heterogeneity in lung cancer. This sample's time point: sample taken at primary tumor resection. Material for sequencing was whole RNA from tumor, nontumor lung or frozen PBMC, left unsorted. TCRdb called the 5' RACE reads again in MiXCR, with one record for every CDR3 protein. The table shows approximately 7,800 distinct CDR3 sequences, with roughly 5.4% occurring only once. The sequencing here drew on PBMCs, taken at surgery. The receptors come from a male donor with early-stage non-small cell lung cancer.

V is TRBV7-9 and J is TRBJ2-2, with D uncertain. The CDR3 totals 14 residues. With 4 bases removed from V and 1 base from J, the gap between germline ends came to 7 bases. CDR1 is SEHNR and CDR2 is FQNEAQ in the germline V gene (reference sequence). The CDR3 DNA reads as TGTGCCAGCAGCTCGGACGGGAACACCGGGGAGCTGTTTTTT. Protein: CASSSDGNTGELFF.

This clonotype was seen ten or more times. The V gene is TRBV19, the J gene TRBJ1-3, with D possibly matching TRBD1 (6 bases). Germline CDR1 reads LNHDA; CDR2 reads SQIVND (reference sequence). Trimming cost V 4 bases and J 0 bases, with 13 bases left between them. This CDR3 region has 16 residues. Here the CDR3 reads CASSTADSYSGNTIYF. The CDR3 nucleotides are TGTGCCAGTAGTACTGCGGACAGTTACTCTGGAAACACCATATATTTT.

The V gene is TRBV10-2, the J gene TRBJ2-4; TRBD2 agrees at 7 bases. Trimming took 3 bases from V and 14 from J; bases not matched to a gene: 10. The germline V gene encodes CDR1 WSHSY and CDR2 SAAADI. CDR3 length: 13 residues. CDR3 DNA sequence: TGCGCCAGCAGTGAAACTAGCGTTGGGGGAAAGTACTTC. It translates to CASSETSVGGKYF.

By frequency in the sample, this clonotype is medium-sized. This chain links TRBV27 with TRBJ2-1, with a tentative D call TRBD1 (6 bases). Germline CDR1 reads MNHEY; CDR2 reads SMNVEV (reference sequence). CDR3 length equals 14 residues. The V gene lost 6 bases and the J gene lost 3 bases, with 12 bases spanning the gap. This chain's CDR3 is CASSLQGHYNEQFF. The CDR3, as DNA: TGTGCCAGCAGCCTACAGGGCCACTACAATGAGCAGTTCTTC.